This T cell receptor (beta chain) derives from a study of T cells in narcolepsy. Turning to the study itself: Donors had narcolepsy type 1 or type 2, or were healthy controls. General observations from the study: Same-patient CSF and blood CD4+ T cell clonotypes included HCRT-specific and TRIB2-specific autoreactive ones. Some memory CD4+ repertoires had no autoreactive clone sequences.

The protocol was immunoSEQ multiplex PCR, while the TCRdb copy is restricted to in-frame clones and leaves out a portion. The sample includes 34,000 or so clones, under 85% seen only once; the top ten take about 4%. The germline gives CDR1 SGHNT, CDR2 YYREEE (reference sequence). The CDR3 is made up of 16 amino acids. The ends lost 4 bases at V and 1 base at J; junction bases unmatched: 4. As for this clone: Its antigen is not known.

The receptor was derived from a human donor in good health. Sequenced sample: memory (CD45RA-) CD4+ T cells from blood. V is TRBV5-4 and J is TRBJ2-1; TRBD2 aligns across 11 bases. DNA for the CDR3: TGTGCCAGCAGCGGGGGGACTAGCGGATCCTACAATGAGCAGTTCTTC. It encodes CASSGGTSGSYNEQFF.